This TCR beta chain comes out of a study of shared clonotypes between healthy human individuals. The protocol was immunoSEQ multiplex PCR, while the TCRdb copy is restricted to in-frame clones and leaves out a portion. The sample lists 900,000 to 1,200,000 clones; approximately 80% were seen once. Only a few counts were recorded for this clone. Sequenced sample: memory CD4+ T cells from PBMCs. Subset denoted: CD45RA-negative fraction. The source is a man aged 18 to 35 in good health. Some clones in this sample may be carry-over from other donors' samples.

The CDR3 DNA reads TGTGCCAGCAGCTTCGACAGGACAGGTCAGCCCCAGCATTTT. Amino acids: CASSFDRTGQPQHF. The J gene is TRBJ1-5, the V gene TRBV7-9; 7 bases are a match to TRBD1. The germline CDR1 and CDR2 sequences are SEHNR and FQNEAQ (reference sequence). CDR3 length: 14 residues. With V trimmed by 3 bases and J by 6 bases, 5 bases remained unmatched.